This T cell receptor (beta chain) was captured in a study of shared clonotypes between healthy human individuals. TCRdb keeps only in-frame clones here, not all; method: immunoSEQ multiplex PCR. The data hold about 110,000 clones, with over 65% observed a single time. This CDR3 has 15 residues. The germline V gene encodes CDR1 MRHNA and CDR2 SNTAGT. V was trimmed by 0 bases and J by 11 bases, leaving 16 bases between them. This clone was counted ten times or more. Its matching antigen is unknown. Study-wide results and limits: Sharing across a handful of donors was seen in about 5% of naive CD4 clonotypes.

The TCR comes from a woman younger than 45 in good health. The chain is built from TRBV6-4 and TRBJ2-2; a weak D match, TRBD2 (5 bases). Sequenced material: memory CD8+ T cells sorted from blood. Subset reported: CD45RO+ cells pooled with CCR7-negative TemRA cells. CDR3: CASSDSMGSGGELFF. DNA for the CDR3: TGTGCCAGCAGTGACTCGATGGGCAGCGGCGGAGAGCTGTTTTTT.